The source of this TCR beta chain is a study of T cells after yellow fever vaccination. Study information: A sort based on CD3, CD45RA, CCR7 and CD95 yielded the EM, EMRA, CM and Tscm memory subsets. Study-wide results and limits: In FACS-sorted repertoires, abundant clonotypes from the bulk population could appear as contaminants. At under 97% for CD4 and about 88% for CD8, most primary-vaccination clones showed up again after the booster.

Trimming pared 8 bases from V and 0 bases from J, leaving 11 bases between. The CDR3 contains 14 residues. Germline V gene sequence: CDR1 SNHLY, CDR2 FYNNEI. 5'RACE template switching added a universal primer site and UMIs to TCR cDNA. TCRdb processed the 5' RACE reads anew with MiXCR; each CDR3 protein has one entry. Here the sample spans tens of thousands of distinct CDR3 sequences, approximately 5.7% being singletons. The chain has TRBV2 and TRBJ1-5; D not certain. This clonotype originated in a young man who received the YFV17D yellow fever vaccine. Sequenced material: PBMCs, either bulk or a sorted T-cell subset (CD4+, CD8+, memory, or dextramer-sorted; not recorded which), taken on the day of the yellow fever booster vaccination. Written as DNA, the CDR3 is TGTGCCAGCGCGCCGACGAATAGCAATCAGCCCCAGCATTTT. The encoded protein is CASAPTNSNQPQHF.